The table lists the clone carrying this T cell receptor (beta chain) with a few counts. Genomic DNA, the template, was used for profiling of the TCR beta VDJ and CDR3. TCRdb ran MiXCR on the reads and lists one entry per CDR3 protein. The repertoire has about 200,000 distinct CDR3 sequences, about 37% of them found once; the top ten carry roughly 1.1%. Germline CDR1 is MGHDK and CDR2 is SYGVNS. The CDR3 consists of 18 residues. J gave up 3 bases and V 4 bases, and 10 bases lay outside the gene matches. This entry is derived from a study of CD8+CD57+ T cells in acquired aplastic anemia. Source material: sorted CD4+, CD8+, or CD8+CD57+ T cells (not recorded which) from PBMCs. This chain links TRBV25-1 with TRBJ1-5; 12 positions match TRBD1. This TCR was recovered from a human donor in good health, serving as a control. CDR3 loop: CASSGMGQGAFSNQPQHF. CDR3 DNA: TGTGCCAGCAGTGGTATGGGACAGGGGGCGTTTTCCAATCAGCCCCAGCATTTT.